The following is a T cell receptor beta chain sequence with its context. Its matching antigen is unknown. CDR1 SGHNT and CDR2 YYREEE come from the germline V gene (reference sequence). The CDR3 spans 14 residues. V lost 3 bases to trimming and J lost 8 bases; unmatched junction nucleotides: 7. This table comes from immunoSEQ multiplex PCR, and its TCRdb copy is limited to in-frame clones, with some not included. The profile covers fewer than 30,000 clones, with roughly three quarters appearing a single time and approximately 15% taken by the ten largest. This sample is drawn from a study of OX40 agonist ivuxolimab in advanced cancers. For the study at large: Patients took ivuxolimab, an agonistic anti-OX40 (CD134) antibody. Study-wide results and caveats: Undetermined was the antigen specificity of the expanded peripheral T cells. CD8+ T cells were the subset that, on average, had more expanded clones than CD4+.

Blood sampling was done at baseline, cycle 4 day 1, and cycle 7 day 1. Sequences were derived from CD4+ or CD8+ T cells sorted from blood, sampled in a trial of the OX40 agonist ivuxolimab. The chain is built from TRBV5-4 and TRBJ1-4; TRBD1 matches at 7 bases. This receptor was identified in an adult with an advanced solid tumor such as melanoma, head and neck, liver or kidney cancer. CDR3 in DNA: TGTGCCAGCAGCTCGACAGGGTTGGACGAAAAACTGTTTTTT. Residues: CASSSTGLDEKLFF.